Following are 17 T cell receptor beta chains from one sample sequenced in a study of read filtering for tumor transcriptome and immune sequencing. Molecular barcoded adaptors covering alpha/delta and beta/gamma chains were used on approximately 400 ng RNA. TCRdb called the reads again in MiXCR, with one record for every CDR3 protein. Among tens of thousands of distinct CDR3 sequences listed, around a fifth were seen once. The sequencing sample was made of a population of CD138-negative cells sorted from bone marrow. The source of these receptors is a donor aged 40 or older with multiple myeloma.

This clonotype has a count of ten or more. The genes are TRBV14 and TRBJ2-1, with 8 bases aligning to TRBD2. V shed 0 bases and J 5 bases; nucleotides not matched to a gene: 6. The CDR3 has 16 amino acids. Germline CDR1 and CDR2: SGHDN and FVKESK. The CDR3 region is CASSQEGGGRHNEQFF. The CDR3 DNA is TGTGCCAGCAGCCAAGAGGGGGGCGGGAGGCACAATGAGCAGTTCTTC.

This clonotype was found once. A far larger clone differs by one base, so this is likely a read error. V and J are TRBV7-9 and TRBJ1-1; no definite D call. Germline V gives CDR1 SEHNR, CDR2 FQNEAQ (reference sequence). The CDR3 length is 14 residues. The V and J ends lost 4 bases and 0 bases respectively, with 9 bases between them. The CDR3 bases are TGTGCCAGCAGCTGGGGAGGAATGAACACTGAAGCTTTCTTT. Its protein product is CASSWGGMNTEAFF.

This clonotype turned up a few times. This chain joins TRBV5-1 and TRBJ2-3; 12 bases map to TRBD2. With 4 bases clipped from V and 3 bases from J, the junction kept 6 bases outside the gene matches. CDR1 is SGHRS and CDR2 is YFSETQ in the germline V gene. The CDR3 runs to 16 residues. The CDR3 here is CASSLAGGTYTDTQYF. CDR3 nucleotides: TGCGCCAGCAGCCTAGCGGGAGGGACCTATACAGATACGCAGTATTTT. The full variable domain, with the rest looked up from reference TRBV5-1 and TRBJ2-3, is KAGVTQTPRYLIKTRGQQVTLSCSPISGHRSVSWYQQTPGQGLQFLFEYFSETQRNKGNFPGRFSGRQFSNSRSEMNVSTLELGDSALYLCASSLAGGTYTDTQYFGPGTRLTVL.

This clonotype was seen a handful of times. This chain joins TRBV28 and TRBJ1-1, with 10 nucleotides matching TRBD1. This CDR3 comprises 16 residues. The ends lost 6 bases at V and 0 bases at J; junction bases unmatched: 7. From germline, CDR1 is MDHEN and CDR2 SYDVKM. The CDR3 is CASRGQGFNMNTEAFF. The CDR3 bases are TGTGCCAGCAGGGGACAGGGGTTCAACATGAACACTGAAGCTTTCTTT.

V usage is TRBV10-1 and J usage is TRBJ2-2, with D possibly TRBD1 on 6 matching bases. The CDR3 totals 14 residues. The germline gives CDR1 WNHNN, CDR2 SYGVQD (reference sequence). V was shortened by 9 bases and J by 4 bases, with 15 bases between the two germline ends. The CDR3 region has the DNA TGCGCCAGTAACAGGGATTTTGGCACCGGGGAGCTGTTTTTT. Protein sequence: CASNRDFGTGELFF.

This clonotype has at least ten counts. V usage is TRBV29-1 and J usage is TRBJ1-5, with D possibly TRBD1 on 5 matching bases. This CDR3 is built from 14 residues. V was pared by 4 bases and J by 2 bases, with 12 bases between. Germline CDR1 and CDR2: SQVTM and ANQGSEA. CDR3 amino acids: CSVVARVGNQPQHF. The CDR3 DNA follows: TGCAGCGTTGTGGCCAGGGTCGGCAATCAGCCCCAGCATTTT.

Many counts were recorded for this clonotype. A much larger clone sits a single nucleotide away, making a read error possible. The chain combines TRBV29-1 with TRBJ2-1; TRBD2 aligns across 8 bases. This CDR3 has 14 amino acids. Germline CDR1 SQVTM, CDR2 ANQGSEA. CDR3 sequence (DNA): TGCAGCGTTGAGAGCGGGAGTCCTTCCGTAGAGCAGCTCTTC. Translation: CSVESGSPSVEQLF.

This clonotype occurred many times. V gene TRBV21-1 combines with J gene TRBJ2-5; the D call of TRBD1 is as the table states it, not checked on the DNA. TRBV21-1 is shown as a pseudogene. CDR3 length: 17 residues. CDR3 protein: CASSKARGQGVSETQYF. The CDR3 DNA reads TGTGCCAGCAGCAAAGCGAGAGGACAGGGGGTGTCAGAGACCCAGTACTTC.

This clonotype has at least ten counts. The rearrangement links TRBV6-5 to TRBJ1-1; D is unclear. Germline-derived CDR1 and CDR2 are MNHEY and SVGAGI. V was clipped by 5 bases and J by 4 bases, with 11 bases between them. CDR3 length equals 13 residues. In DNA, the CDR3 is TGTGCCAGCAGTGCGCCAAGCGGCACTGAAGCTTTCTTT. Translating it yields CASSAPSGTEAFF.

This clonotype was recorded many times. The rearrangement joins TRBV6-5 to TRBJ2-3, with TRBD1 as a possible D gene (6 bases). This CDR3 region has 15 residues. Germline CDR1 is MNHEY and CDR2 is SVGAGI. Trimming pared 5 bases from V and 6 bases from J, leaving 18 bases between. CDR3 bases: TGTGCCAGCAGTCCAGACGGACAGCCTTGGGATACGCAGTATTTT. Encoded protein: CASSPDGQPWDTQYF.

On this clonotype itself: A read error is likely here: a far larger clone is one base away. The CDR3 does not end in the conserved phenylalanine or tryptophan, so this is likely a read error. The chain joins TRBV7-2 to TRBJ2-6, with 13 bases aligning to TRBD2. The CDR3 covers 19 residues. The germline CDR1 and CDR2 sequences are SGHTA and FQGNSA. V shed 5 bases and J 0 bases; nucleotides not matched to a gene: 7. The CDR3 nucleotides are TGTGCCAGCAGCCCCGGACTAGCGGGGGTCCTCTCTGGGGCCAACGTCCTGACTCTC. Protein product: CASSPGLAGVLSGANVLTL.

This clonotype was found many times. This chain links TRBV3-1 with TRBJ2-1; D remains ambiguous. In germline, CDR1 is LGHDT, CDR2 YNNKEL (reference sequence). V lost 2 bases to trimming and J lost 1 base, with 15 bases between them. The CDR3 covers 17 residues. In DNA form, the CDR3 reads TGTGCCAGCAGCCAATATGACTCCTCTTATTCCTACAATGAGCAGTTCTTC. Protein sequence: CASSQYDSSYSYNEQFF.

The chain carries TRBV7-8 and TRBJ1-1; 9 nucleotides agree with TRBD1. This CDR3 spans 14 amino acids. The V and J ends lost 5 bases and 5 bases, in that order; junction bases with no gene match: 6. Looked up from germline, CDR1 is SGHVS and CDR2 is FQNEAQ. CDR3 sequence (DNA): TGTGCCAGCAGCGGACAGGGGTTGTTGACTGAAGCTTTCTTT. Amino acid sequence: CASSGQGLLTEAFF.

This clonotype has at least ten counts. The chain combines TRBV27 with TRBJ2-3; 8 bases are a match to TRBD1. Germline lookup yields CDR1 MNHEY and CDR2 SMNVEV (reference sequence). V dropped 5 bases and J dropped 0; count of bases not matched to a gene: 7. This CDR3 is built from 16 residues. DNA for the CDR3: TGTGCCAGCAGTCCCCGGACAGGGATAAGCACAGATACGCAGTATTTT. Translating gives CASSPRTGISTDTQYF.

In its sample, this clonotype was seen many times. The chain employs TRBV5-1 and TRBJ2-2; 11 bases are a match to TRBD1. Per germline, CDR1 SGHRS and CDR2 YFSETQ. The CDR3 covers 15 residues. V trimming: 5 bases; J trimming: 4 bases; junction bases outside the gene matches: 4. The CDR3 sequence: CASRPGTGGTGELFF. In DNA form, the CDR3 reads TGCGCCAGCAGACCTGGGACAGGGGGCACCGGGGAGCTGTTTTTT.

As regards this clonotype: A much larger clone is a single base away; this may be a read error. This chain joins TRBV12-3 or TRBV12-4 and TRBJ2-5; weak D call: TRBD2 (6 bases). The ends were cut back, 4 bases at V and 5 bases at J, with 11 bases in the middle. The CDR3 consists of 13 residues. CDR3 DNA sequence: TGTGCCAGCAGTTCGGGGGTGGGGGAGACCCAGTACTTC. This encodes CASSSGVGETQYF.

A remark on this clonotype: A far more abundant clone sits one base away, making this likely a read error. This rearrangement joins TRBV11-1 to TRBJ2-1; D may be TRBD2 (6 bases). The ends were cut back, 1 base at V and 5 bases at J, with 6 bases in the middle. CDR1 and CDR2 from the germline V gene are SGHAT and FQDESV (reference sequence). The CDR3 extends over 13 amino acids. The CDR3: CASSLGRDNEQFF. The CDR3 nucleotides are TGTGCCAGCAGCTTAGGGAGGGACAATGAGCAGTTCTTC. The full variable domain, in which reference TRBV11-1 and TRBJ2-1 provide the parts outside the CDR3, is EAEVAQSPRYKITEKSQAVAFWCDPISGHATLYWYRQILGQGPELLVQFQDESVVDDSQLPKDRFSAERLKGVDSTLKIQPAELGDSAMYLCASSLGRDNEQFFGPGTRLTVL.